Below, 23 T cell receptor beta chains from the same sample are listed, as sequenced in a study of shared clonotypes between healthy human individuals. Measured with immunoSEQ multiplex PCR; TCRdb has only the in-frame clones, and not every one. The sample carries about 2.3 million clones, under 95% recorded once. The source material was naive CD4+ T cells from PBMCs. Subset described: CD45RA+ positively selected. These TCRs come from a man between 18 and 29 years old in good health. Some clones in this sample may be carry-over from other donors' samples.

The chain has TRBV5-1 and TRBJ2-1; a weak D match, TRBD2 (6 bases). The germline gives CDR1 SGHRS, CDR2 YFSETQ. The CDR3 contains 15 residues. V was shortened by 3 bases and J by 1 base, with 11 bases between the two germline ends. This CDR3 reads CASSSAGPSYNEQFF. The CDR3 DNA follows: TGCGCCAGCAGCTCAGCGGGCCCGTCCTACAATGAGCAGTTCTTC. The full variable domain, rest sourced from reference TRBV5-1 and TRBJ2-1, is KAGVTQTPRYLIKTRGQQVTLSCSPISGHRSVSWYQQTPGQGLQFLFEYFSETQRNKGNFPGRFSGRQFSNSRSEMNVSTLELGDSALYLCASSSAGPSYNEQFFGPGTRLTVL.

The rearrangement links TRBV19 to TRBJ2-6; 8 nucleotides line up with TRBD1. This CDR3 is 19 amino acids long. V gave up 2 bases and J gave up 1 base; unmatched junction bases: 10. The germline V gene has CDR1 LNHDA and CDR2 SQIVND (reference sequence). The CDR3 here is CASSIYGTGVSSGANVLTF. The CDR3, as DNA: TGTGCCAGTAGTATATACGGGACAGGAGTTTCATCTGGGGCCAACGTCCTGACTTTC.

This clone was detected a few times. This sample includes further DNA sequences coding for the same CDR3. The chain carries TRBV28 and TRBJ1-2, with D unclear. V was trimmed by 4 bases and J by 7 bases, leaving 4 bases between them. Germline V lookup: CDR1 MDHEN, CDR2 SYDVKM. CDR3 length: 10 amino acids. The CDR3 nucleotides are TGTGCCAGCAGTTCGCGTGGCTACACCTTC. Residues: CASSSRGYTF.

The chain joins TRBV10-3 to TRBJ1-5; no reliable D call. V dropped 10 bases and J dropped 5 bases, with 15 bases sitting between them. Germline values: CDR1 ENHRY, CDR2 SYGVKD. CDR3 length equals 13 residues. The DNA for the CDR3 is TGTGCCAGCGCGGGGAACGAAGATCAGCCCCAGCATTTT. Protein sequence: CASAGNEDQPQHF.

The chain links TRBV15 to TRBJ2-1; tentative D call: TRBD1 (5 bases). Deletions cut 5 bases from V and 1 base from J, with 15 bases between. CDR3 size: 16 residues. CDR1 and CDR2 from the germline V gene are LNHNV and YYDKDF (reference sequence). The CDR3 nucleotides are TGTGCCACCAGCCGTGGACATCCTTCGTCCTACAATGAGCAGTTCTTC. It codes for CATSRGHPSSYNEQFF.

The rearrangement uses TRBV30 and TRBJ2-1, with unresolved D. V was trimmed by 5 bases and J by 1 base, leaving 12 bases between them. Germline values: CDR1 GTSNPN, CDR2 SVGIG (reference sequence). This CDR3 contains 14 residues. CDR3 loop: CAWQTHISYNEQFF. CDR3 DNA sequence: TGTGCCTGGCAGACACATATATCCTACAATGAGCAGTTCTTC.

The V and J genes are TRBV11-1 and TRBJ1-2; TRBD1 matches at 10 bases. The CDR3 contains 15 residues. V lost 5 bases to trimming and J lost 6 bases; unmatched junction nucleotides: 9. CDR1 SGHAT and CDR2 FQDESV come from the germline V gene (reference sequence). CDR3 nucleotide sequence: TGTGCCAGCAGCGCCACCGGGACAGGGGACCATGGCTACACCTTC. Translation: CASSATGTGDHGYTF.

The chain couples TRBV5-4 to TRBJ2-3, with no clear D. V was cut by 4 bases and J by 2 bases, with 14 bases left in between. Germline values: CDR1 SGHNT, CDR2 YYREEE (reference sequence). This CDR3 comprises 15 residues. The CDR3 reads CASSPDRGITDTQYF. The CDR3 DNA reads as TGTGCCAGCAGCCCGGATAGAGGCATCACAGATACGCAGTATTTT.

The chain recombines TRBV6-5 with TRBJ2-5; D perhaps matches TRBD2 (5 bases). Between the trimmed V and J ends, which lost 5 bases and 2 bases, there was a span of 9 bases. Germline V lookup: CDR1 MNHEY, CDR2 SVGAGI. There are 13 residues in the CDR3. CDR3 nucleotides: TGTGCCAGCAGTACCCCGGGGCAAGAGACCCAGTACTTC. As protein: CASSTPGQETQYF.

J is TRBJ1-1 and V is TRBV11-1, with D perhaps matching TRBD1 (6 bases). With 7 bases removed from V and 1 base from J, the gap between germline ends came to 16 bases. CDR3 length equals 15 residues. CDR1 is SGHAT and CDR2 is FQDESV in the germline V gene (reference sequence). The CDR3 region is CASTSMWGPNTEAFF. CDR3 nucleotides: TGTGCCAGCACTTCAATGTGGGGGCCGAACACTGAAGCTTTCTTT.

This chain connects TRBV7-2 to TRBJ2-7; TRBD2 aligns across 9 bases. The CDR3 has 13 amino acids. Germline loops: CDR1 SGHTA, CDR2 FQGNSA. The ends lost 5 bases at V and 7 bases at J; junction bases unmatched: 6. The CDR3 DNA reads TGTGCCAGCAGCCGCGGGACTAGCCGTGAGCAGTACTTC. Translated, it gives CASSRGTSREQYF. The whole variable domain, remainder taken from reference TRBV7-2 and TRBJ2-7, is GAGVSQSPSNKVTEKGKDVELRCDPISGHTALYWYRQSLGQGLEFLIYFQGNSAPDKSGLPSDRFSAERTGGSVSTLTIQRTQQEDSAVYLCASSRGTSREQYFGPGTRLTVT.

The CDR3 loop reads CASSSRAGEHSYEQYF. The CDR3 nucleotides read TGCGCCAGCAGCTCCCGAGCAGGGGAGCACTCCTACGAGCAGTACTTC. The V and J genes are TRBV5-1 and TRBJ2-7; maybe TRBD1 (6 bases). CDR3 length equals 16 residues. V lost 3 bases, J lost 0 bases, and 16 bases lay in between. In germline, CDR1 is SGHRS, CDR2 YFSETQ. Based on the CDR3 plus reference TRBV5-1 and TRBJ2-7, the full variable domain is KAGVTQTPRYLIKTRGQQVTLSCSPISGHRSVSWYQQTPGQGLQFLFEYFSETQRNKGNFPGRFSGRQFSNSRSEMNVSTLELGDSALYLCASSSRAGEHSYEQYFGPGTRLTVT.

The V and J genes are TRBV7-9 and TRBJ1-1; 7 positions match TRBD1. Germline loops: CDR1 SEHNR, CDR2 FQNEAQ (reference sequence). The V gene end was trimmed by 5 bases and the J gene end by 7 bases; junction bases not matched to a gene: 13. This CDR3 is built from 15 residues. The CDR3 is CASSMRGPVRGEAFF. CDR3 DNA: TGTGCCAGCAGCATGAGGGGGCCGGTACGAGGTGAAGCTTTCTTT.

The V call is TRBV7-2, the J call TRBJ2-1; a weak D match, TRBD2 (6 bases). V lost 3 bases and J 4 bases, leaving 13 bases between the germline ends. CDR1 and CDR2 from the germline V gene are SGHTA and FQGNSA. This CDR3 comprises 15 residues. CDR3 region: CASSLRRDPYNEQFF. In DNA, the CDR3 is TGTGCCAGCAGCTTGAGGAGGGATCCTTACAATGAGCAGTTCTTC.

The rearrangement uses TRBV28 and TRBJ2-6, with no clear D. Per the germline V gene, CDR1 is MDHEN and CDR2 is SYDVKM. The CDR3 spans 14 residues. V was cut by 2 bases and J by 2 bases, with 4 bases left in between. In DNA, the CDR3 is TGTGCCAGCAGTTTAGGCCCTGGGGCCAACGTCCTGACTTTC. Translation gives CASSLGPGANVLTF. Using reference TRBV28 and TRBJ2-6 for the parts outside the CDR3, the full variable domain is DVKVTQSSRYLVKRTGEKVFLECVQDMDHENMFWYRQDPGLGLRLIYFSYDVKMKEKGDIPEGYSVSREKKERFSLILESASTNQTSMYLCASSLGPGANVLTFGAGSRLTVL.

This clone was observed a handful of times. This chain joins TRBV28 and TRBJ2-7; D is undetermined. The CDR3 consists of 11 residues. Germline-derived CDR1 and CDR2 are MDHEN and SYDVKM. Trimming shortened V by 2 bases and J by 9 bases, and 8 bases separated the two germline ends. CDR3 sequence: CASSLRAAQYF. The CDR3 DNA reads TGTGCCAGCAGTTTAAGGGCTGCGCAGTACTTC. Supplemented by reference TRBV28 and TRBJ2-7, the full variable domain reads DVKVTQSSRYLVKRTGEKVFLECVQDMDHENMFWYRQDPGLGLRLIYFSYDVKMKEKGDIPEGYSVSREKKERFSLILESASTNQTSMYLCASSLRAAQYFGPGTRLTVT.

The V call is TRBV19, the J call TRBJ2-4, with 8 positions matching TRBD2. Per germline, CDR1 LNHDA and CDR2 SQIVND (reference sequence). The CDR3 is 17 residues long. Germline trimming cut 4 bases from V and 1 base from J; bases unmatched to any gene: 9. In nucleotides, the CDR3 is TGTGCCAGTAGTAGTCTAGCGGGCCAAGGGGCCAAAAACATTCAGTACTTC. Protein: CASSSLAGQGAKNIQYF.

The J gene is TRBJ2-1, the V gene TRBV29-1; D is unclear. The CDR3 has 12 residues. In germline, CDR1 is SQVTM, CDR2 ANQGSEA. Trimming took off 6 bases at V and 5 bases at J, with 11 bases between the two ends. The CDR3 DNA is TGCAGCGTCGCTGGACGGAACAATGAGCAGTTCTTC. Its translation is CSVAGRNNEQFF.

As to this clone: At one of its ends the junction is not consistent with the germline gene, which may arise from a read error. The chain combines TRBV5-8 with TRBJ2-5, with D perhaps TRBD1 (5 bases). The CDR3 spans 14 residues. From germline, CDR1 is SGHTS and CDR2 YDEGEE. The CDR3 coding sequence is TGCGCCAGCAGCTTGCGAGACAGAAAAGAGACCCAGTACTTC. It encodes CASSLRDRKETQYF.

The J gene is TRBJ1-5, the V gene TRBV19, with D uncertain. The CDR3 is 14 residues long. Germline-derived CDR1 and CDR2 are LNHDA and SQIVND (reference sequence). Trimming removed 2 bases from V and 5 bases from J, with 10 bases in between. CDR3 in amino acids: CASSINRADQPQHF. CDR3 nucleotide sequence: TGTGCCAGTAGTATAAATCGGGCCGATCAGCCCCAGCATTTT.

This clone occurred once. The chain couples TRBV7-3 to TRBJ2-1; D might be TRBD2 (6 bases). The CDR3 loop spans 16 amino acids. From germline, CDR1 is SGHTA and CDR2 FQGTGA. The V end lost 4 bases, the J end lost 4 bases, and 17 bases lay between the germline ends. As DNA, the CDR3 is TGTGCCAGCAGCTCCCCCGACGGGAGTGCGTACAATGAGCAGTTCTTC. This codes for CASSSPDGSAYNEQFF.

This clone occurred once. The V gene is TRBV11-3, the J gene TRBJ2-7, with 9 bases lining up with TRBD2. Germline V gives CDR1 SGHNT, CDR2 YENEEA. Unmatched junction bases numbered 17, after V lost 7 bases and J lost 4 bases. The CDR3 has 17 residues. CDR3 region: CASTQEGWREGFYEQYF. The CDR3, as DNA: TGTGCCAGCACCCAAGAAGGTTGGCGGGAGGGTTTTTACGAGCAGTACTTC.

This chain joins TRBV6-6 and TRBJ2-7, with D unresolved. The ends were cut back, 1 base at V and 6 bases at J, with 7 bases in the middle. Germline values: CDR1 MNHNY, CDR2 SVGAGI (reference sequence). The CDR3 covers 12 residues. CDR3: CASSYWTAEQYF. CDR3 sequence (DNA): TGTGCCAGCAGTTACTGGACCGCCGAGCAGTACTTC.